This TCR beta chain originates from a study of blood T cells in healthy people across ages. Overall study results and limits: Naive T cell percentage by flow cytometry tracked strongly with beta diversity.

There were at least 5 micrograms of total RNA extracted from every sample. For the second PCR, which ran for 7 to 11 cycles, a sample-barcoded 5' primer and a J-beta primer mix were used. TCRdb re-called the 5' RACE reads through MiXCR, storing one row per CDR3 protein. This table has 1,500,000 or so distinct CDR3 sequences, roughly 59% appearing once. CDR1 ENHRY and CDR2 SYGVKD come from the germline V gene. There are 15 residues in the CDR3. Trimming removed 0 bases from V and 3 bases from J; junction bases left unmatched: 2. Remarks on this clonotype: What it binds is not known.

The chain links TRBV10-3 to TRBJ2-1; 7 bases fit TRBD1. The sequence was obtained from a man aged 18 to 35 in good health. Material for sequencing was blood. The CDR3 spells CAISESGTDYNEQFF. CDR3 nucleotide sequence: TGTGCCATCAGTGAGTCGGGGACAGACTACAATGAGCAGTTCTTC.